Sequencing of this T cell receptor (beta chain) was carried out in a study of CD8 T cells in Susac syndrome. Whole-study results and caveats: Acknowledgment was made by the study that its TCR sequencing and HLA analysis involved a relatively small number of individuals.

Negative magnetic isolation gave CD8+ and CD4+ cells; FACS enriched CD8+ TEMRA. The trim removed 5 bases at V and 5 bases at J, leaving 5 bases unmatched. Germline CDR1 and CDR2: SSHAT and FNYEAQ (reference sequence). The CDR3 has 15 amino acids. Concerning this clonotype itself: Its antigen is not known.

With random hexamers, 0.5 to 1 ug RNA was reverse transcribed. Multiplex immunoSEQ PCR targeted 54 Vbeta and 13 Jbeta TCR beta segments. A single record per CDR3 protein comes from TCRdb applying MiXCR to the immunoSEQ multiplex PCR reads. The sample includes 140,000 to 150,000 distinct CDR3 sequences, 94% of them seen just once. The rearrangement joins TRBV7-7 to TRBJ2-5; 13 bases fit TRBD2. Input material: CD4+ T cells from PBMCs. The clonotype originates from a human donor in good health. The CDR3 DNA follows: TGTGCCAGCAGCGCACCGGGACTAGCGGGGGAGACCCAGTACTTC. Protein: CASSAPGLAGETQYF.